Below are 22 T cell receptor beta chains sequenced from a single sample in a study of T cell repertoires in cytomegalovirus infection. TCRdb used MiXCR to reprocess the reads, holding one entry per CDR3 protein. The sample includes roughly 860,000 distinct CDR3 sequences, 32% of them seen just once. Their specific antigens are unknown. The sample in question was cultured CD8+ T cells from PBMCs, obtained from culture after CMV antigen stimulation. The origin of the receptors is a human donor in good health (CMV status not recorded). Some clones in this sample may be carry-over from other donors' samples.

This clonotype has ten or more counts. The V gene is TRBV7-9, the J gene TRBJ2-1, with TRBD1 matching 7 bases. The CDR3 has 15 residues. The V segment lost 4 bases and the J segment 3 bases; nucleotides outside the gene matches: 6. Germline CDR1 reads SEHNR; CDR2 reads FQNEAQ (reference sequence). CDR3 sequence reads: CASSSRQGVYNEQFF. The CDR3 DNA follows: TGTGCCAGCAGCTCCCGACAGGGTGTCTACAATGAGCAGTTCTTC.

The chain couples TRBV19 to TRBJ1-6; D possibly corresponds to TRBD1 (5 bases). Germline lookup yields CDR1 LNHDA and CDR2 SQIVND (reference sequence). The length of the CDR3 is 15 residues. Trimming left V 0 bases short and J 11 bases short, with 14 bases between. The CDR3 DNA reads TGTGCCAGTAGTATAGATCTCAGGGCCCCGACACCCCTCCACTTT. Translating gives CASSIDLRAPTPLHF.

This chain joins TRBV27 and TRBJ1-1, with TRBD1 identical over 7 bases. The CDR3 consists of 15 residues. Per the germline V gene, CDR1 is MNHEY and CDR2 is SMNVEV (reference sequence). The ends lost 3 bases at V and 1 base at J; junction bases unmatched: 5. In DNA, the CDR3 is TGTGCCAGCAGTTTTAAAGGACAGGCGAACACTGAAGCTTTCTTT. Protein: CASSFKGQANTEAFF.

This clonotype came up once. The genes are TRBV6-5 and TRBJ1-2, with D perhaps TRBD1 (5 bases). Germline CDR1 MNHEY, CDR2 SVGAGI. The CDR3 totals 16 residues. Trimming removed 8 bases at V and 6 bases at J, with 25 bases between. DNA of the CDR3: TGTGCCAGCTGCCACTGGGGGGGGAAGGCGGAGGATGGCTACACCTTC. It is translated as CASCHWGGKAEDGYTF.

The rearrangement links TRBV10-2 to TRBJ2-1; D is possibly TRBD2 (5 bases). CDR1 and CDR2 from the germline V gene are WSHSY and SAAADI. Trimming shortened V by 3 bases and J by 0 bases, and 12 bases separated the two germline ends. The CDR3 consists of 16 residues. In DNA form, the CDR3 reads TGCGCCAGCAGTGAAGGCAGCGGTCTCTCCTACAATGAGCAGTTCTTC. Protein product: CASSEGSGLSYNEQFF.

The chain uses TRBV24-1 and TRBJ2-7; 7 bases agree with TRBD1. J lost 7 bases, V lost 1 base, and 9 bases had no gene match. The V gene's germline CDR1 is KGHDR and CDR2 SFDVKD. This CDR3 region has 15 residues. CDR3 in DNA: TGTGCCACCAGTGATTTTAGGACAGGCGGATGGGAGCAGTACTTC. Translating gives CATSDFRTGGWEQYF.

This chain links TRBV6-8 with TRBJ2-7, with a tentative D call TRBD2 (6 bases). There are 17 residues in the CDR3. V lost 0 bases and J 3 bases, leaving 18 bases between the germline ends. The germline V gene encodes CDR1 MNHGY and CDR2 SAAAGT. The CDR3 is CASSYSTPGGFDYEQYF. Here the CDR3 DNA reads TGTGCCAGCAGTTACTCAACCCCTGGGGGGTTCGACTACGAGCAGTACTTC.

The CDR3 nucleotides are TGTGCCATCAGGGGACTAGGCCAAGAGACCCAGTACTTC. The encoded protein is CAIRGLGQETQYF. The V and J genes are TRBV10-3 and TRBJ2-5; 8 bases line up with TRBD2. V lost 6 bases and J lost 1; bases outside the gene matches: 1. The CDR3 extends over 13 amino acids. Germline assignment: CDR1 ENHRY and CDR2 SYGVKD.

CDR3 sequence: CSVGKTRTGGELFF. CDR3 nucleotides: TGCAGTGTTGGGAAGACCCGGACTGGCGGGGAGCTGTTTTTT. This chain uses TRBV20-1 with TRBJ2-2, with D possibly TRBD2 on 5 matching bases. This CDR3 contains 14 residues. V was cut by 7 bases and J by 7 bases, with 19 bases left in between. Germline V gene lookup returns CDR1 DFQATT and CDR2 SNEGSKA (reference sequence).

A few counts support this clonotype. The CDR3 here is CASSSNFLLSTDTQYF. DNA of the CDR3: TGTGCCAGCAGCTCGAATTTCCTATTAAGCACAGATACGCAGTATTTT. The chain carries TRBV7-8 and TRBJ2-3, with no clear D. V lost 4 bases, J lost 0 bases, and 14 bases lay in between. CDR1 and CDR2 from the germline V gene are SGHVS and FQNEAQ. This CDR3 region has 16 residues.

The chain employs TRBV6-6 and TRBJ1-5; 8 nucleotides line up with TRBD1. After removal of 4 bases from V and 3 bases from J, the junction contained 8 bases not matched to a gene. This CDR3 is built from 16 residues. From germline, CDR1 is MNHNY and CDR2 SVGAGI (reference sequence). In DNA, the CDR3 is TGTGCCAGCAGTTTCCAGGACAGGGATTACAATCAGCCCCAGCATTTT. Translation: CASSFQDRDYNQPQHF.

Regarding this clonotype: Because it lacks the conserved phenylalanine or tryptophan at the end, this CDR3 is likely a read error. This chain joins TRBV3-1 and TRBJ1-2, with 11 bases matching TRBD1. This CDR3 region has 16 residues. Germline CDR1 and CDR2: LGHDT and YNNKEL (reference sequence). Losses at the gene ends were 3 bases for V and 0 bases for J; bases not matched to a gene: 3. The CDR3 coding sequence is TGTGCCAGCAGCCAGGGACAGGGGGGTTCTAACTATGGCTACACCATC. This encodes CASSQGQGGSNYGYTI.

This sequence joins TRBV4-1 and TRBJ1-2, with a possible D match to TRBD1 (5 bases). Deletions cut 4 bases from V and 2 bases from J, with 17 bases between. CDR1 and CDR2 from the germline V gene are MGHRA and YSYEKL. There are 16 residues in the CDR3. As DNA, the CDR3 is TGCGCCAGCAGCCGGGGACCGGGAACGCTAAACTATGGCTACACCTTC. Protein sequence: CASSRGPGTLNYGYTF.

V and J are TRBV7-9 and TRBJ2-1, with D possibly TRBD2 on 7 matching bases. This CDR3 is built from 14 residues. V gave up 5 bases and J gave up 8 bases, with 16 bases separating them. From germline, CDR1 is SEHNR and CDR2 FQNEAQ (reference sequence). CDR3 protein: CASSPLGGRHEQFF. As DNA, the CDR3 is TGTGCCAGCAGCCCATTGGGGGGGCGCCATGAGCAGTTCTTC.

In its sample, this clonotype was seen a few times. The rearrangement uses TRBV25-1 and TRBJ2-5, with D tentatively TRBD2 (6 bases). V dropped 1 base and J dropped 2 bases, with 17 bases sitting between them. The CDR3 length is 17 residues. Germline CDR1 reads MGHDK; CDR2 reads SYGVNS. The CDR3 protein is CASSEFYNVEGQETQYF. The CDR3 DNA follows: TGTGCCAGCAGTGAATTTTATAATGTGGAGGGGCAAGAGACCCAGTACTTC.

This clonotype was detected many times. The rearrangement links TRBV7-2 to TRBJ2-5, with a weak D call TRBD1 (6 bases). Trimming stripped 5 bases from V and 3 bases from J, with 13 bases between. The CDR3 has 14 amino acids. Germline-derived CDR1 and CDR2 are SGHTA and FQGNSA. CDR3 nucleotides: TGTGCCAGCAGCGGAACAGGGTCGGAAGAGACCCAGTACTTC. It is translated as CASSGTGSEETQYF.

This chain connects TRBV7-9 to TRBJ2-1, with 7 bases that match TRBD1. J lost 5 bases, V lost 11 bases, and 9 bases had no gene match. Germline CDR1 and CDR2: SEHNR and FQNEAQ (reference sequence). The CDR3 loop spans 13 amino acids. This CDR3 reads CACLGQEDNEQFF. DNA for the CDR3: TGTGCCTGCCTCGGACAGGAAGACAATGAGCAGTTCTTC.

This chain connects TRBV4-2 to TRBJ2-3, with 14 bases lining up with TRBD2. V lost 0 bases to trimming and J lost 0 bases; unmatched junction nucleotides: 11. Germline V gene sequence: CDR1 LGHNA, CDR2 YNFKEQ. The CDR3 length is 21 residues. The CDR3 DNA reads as TGTGCCAGCAGCCAAGATACCGGACTAGCGGGGGGATATACTAGCACAGATACGCAGTATTTT. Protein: CASSQDTGLAGGYTSTDTQYF.

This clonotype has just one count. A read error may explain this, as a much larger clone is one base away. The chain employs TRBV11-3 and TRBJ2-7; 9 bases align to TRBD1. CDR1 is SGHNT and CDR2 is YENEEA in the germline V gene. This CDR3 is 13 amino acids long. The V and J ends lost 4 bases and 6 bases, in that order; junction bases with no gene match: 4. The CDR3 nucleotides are TGTGCCAGCAGCTGGGGACAGGGAGGCGAGCAGTACTTC. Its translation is CASSWGQGGEQYF.

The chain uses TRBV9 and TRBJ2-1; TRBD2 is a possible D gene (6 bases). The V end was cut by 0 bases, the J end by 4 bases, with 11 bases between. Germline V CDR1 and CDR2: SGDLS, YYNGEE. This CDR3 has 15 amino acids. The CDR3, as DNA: TGTGCCAGCAGCGTAGCGGGCGGGGTGTACAATGAGCAGTTCTTC. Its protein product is CASSVAGGVYNEQFF.

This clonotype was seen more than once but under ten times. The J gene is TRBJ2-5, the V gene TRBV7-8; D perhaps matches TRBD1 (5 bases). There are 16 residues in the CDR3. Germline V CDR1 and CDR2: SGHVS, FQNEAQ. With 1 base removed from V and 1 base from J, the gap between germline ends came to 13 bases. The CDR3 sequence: CASSLELGRAQETQYF. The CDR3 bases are TGTGCCAGCAGCTTAGAGTTGGGCAGGGCCCAAGAGACCCAGTACTTC.

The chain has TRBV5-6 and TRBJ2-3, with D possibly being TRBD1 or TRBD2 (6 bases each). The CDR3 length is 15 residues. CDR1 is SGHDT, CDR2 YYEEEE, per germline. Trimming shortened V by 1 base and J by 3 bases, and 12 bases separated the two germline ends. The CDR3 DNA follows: TGTGCCAGCAGCTTGCCCCAGGGGAGGACAGATACGCAGTATTTT. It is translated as CASSLPQGRTDTQYF.